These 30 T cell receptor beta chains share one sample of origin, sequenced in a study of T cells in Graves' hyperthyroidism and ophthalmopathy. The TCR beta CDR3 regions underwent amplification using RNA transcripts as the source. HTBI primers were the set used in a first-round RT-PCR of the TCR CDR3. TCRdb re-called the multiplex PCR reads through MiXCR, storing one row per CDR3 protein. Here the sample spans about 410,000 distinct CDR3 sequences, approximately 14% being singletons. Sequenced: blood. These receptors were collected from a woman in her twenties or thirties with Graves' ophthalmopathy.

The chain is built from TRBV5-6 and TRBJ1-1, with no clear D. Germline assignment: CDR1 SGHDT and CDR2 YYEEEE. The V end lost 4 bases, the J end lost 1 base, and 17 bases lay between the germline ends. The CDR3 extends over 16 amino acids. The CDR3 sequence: CASSQGLATKNTEAFF. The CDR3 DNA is TGTGCCAGCAGCCAAGGATTGGCCACAAAGAACACTGAAGCTTTCTTT. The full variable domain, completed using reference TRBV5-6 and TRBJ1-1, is DAGVTQSPTHLIKTRGQQVTLRCSPKSGHDTVSWYQQALGQGPQFIFQYYEEEERQRGNFPDRFSGHQFPNYSSELNVNALLLGDSALYLCASSQGLATKNTEAFFGQGTRLTVV.

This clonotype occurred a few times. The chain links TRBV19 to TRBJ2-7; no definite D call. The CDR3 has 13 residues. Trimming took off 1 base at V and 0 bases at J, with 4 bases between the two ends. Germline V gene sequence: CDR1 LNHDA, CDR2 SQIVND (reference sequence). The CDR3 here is CASSIGDSYEQYF. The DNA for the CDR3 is TGTGCCAGTAGTATAGGGGACTCCTACGAGCAGTACTTC. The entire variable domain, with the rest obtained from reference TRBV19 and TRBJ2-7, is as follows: DGGITQSPKYLFRKEGQNVTLSCEQNLNHDAMYWYRQDPGQGLRLIYYSQIVNDFQKGDIAEGYSVSREKKESFPLTVTSAQKNPTAFYLCASSIGDSYEQYFGPGTRLTVT.

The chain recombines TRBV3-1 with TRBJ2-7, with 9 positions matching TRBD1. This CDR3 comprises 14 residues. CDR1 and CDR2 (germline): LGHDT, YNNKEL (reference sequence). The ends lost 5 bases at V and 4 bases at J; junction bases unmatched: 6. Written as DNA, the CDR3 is TGTGCCAGCAGCGCCCTGGGGACAGGGTACGAGCAGTACTTC. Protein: CASSALGTGYEQYF.

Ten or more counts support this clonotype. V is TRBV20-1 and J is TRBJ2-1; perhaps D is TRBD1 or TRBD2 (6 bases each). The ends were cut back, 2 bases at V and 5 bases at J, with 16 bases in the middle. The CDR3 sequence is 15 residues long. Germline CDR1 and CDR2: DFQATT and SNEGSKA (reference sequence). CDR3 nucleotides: TGCAGTGCTAGAAGGGGGGCCCCGACCAACAATGAGCAGTTCTTC. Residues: CSARRGAPTNNEQFF.

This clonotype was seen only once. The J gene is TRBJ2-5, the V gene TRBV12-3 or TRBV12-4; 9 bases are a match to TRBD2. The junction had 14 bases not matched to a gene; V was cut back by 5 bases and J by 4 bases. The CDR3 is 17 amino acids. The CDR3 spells CASSASGATARGETQYF. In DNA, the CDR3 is TGTGCCAGCAGTGCTAGCGGGGCCACCGCCAGGGGAGAGACCCAGTACTTC.

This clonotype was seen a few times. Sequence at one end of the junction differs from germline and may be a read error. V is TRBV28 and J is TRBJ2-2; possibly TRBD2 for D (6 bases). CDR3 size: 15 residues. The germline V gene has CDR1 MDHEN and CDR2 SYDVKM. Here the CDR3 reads CASSLGSTNTGGLFF. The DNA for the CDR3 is TGTGCCAGCAGTTTAGGCAGTACGAACACCGGGGGGCTGTTTTTT.

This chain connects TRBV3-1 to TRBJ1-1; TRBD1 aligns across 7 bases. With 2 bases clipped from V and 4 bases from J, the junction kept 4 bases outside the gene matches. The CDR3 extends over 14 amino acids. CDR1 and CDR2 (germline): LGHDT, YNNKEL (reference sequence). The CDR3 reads CASSQTGAVTEAFF. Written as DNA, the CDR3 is TGTGCCAGCAGCCAAACAGGGGCGGTCACTGAAGCTTTCTTT.

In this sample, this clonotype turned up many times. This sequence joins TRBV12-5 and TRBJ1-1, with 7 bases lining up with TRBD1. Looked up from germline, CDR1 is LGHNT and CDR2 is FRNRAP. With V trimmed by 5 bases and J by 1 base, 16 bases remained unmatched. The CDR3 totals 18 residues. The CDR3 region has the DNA TGTGCTAGTGGTATACAACAGGGGCTCCCAGCGGCGAACACTGAAGCTTTCTTT. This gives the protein CASGIQQGLPAANTEAFF.

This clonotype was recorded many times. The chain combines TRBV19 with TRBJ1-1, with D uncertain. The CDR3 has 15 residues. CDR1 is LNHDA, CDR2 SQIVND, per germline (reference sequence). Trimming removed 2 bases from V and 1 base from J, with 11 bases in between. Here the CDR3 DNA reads TGTGCCAGTAGTATACCGCGACCGCAGAACACTGAAGCTTTCTTT. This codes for CASSIPRPQNTEAFF.

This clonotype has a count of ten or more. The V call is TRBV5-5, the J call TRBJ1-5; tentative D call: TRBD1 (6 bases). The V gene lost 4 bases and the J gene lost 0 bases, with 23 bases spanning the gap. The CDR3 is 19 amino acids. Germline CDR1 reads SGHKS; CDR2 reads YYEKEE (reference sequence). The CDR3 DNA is TGTGCCAGCAGCCCACGCCCCGGGGGCCCTGCGCATAGCAATCAGCCCCAGCATTTT. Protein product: CASSPRPGGPAHSNQPQHF.

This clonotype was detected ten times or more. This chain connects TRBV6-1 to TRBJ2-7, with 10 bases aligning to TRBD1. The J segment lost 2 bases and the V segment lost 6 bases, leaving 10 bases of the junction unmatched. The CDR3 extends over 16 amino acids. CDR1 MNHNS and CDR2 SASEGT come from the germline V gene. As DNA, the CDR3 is TGTGCCAGCAGATCCACCGGGACAGGGGTCCCCTACGAGCAGTACTTC. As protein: CASRSTGTGVPYEQYF.

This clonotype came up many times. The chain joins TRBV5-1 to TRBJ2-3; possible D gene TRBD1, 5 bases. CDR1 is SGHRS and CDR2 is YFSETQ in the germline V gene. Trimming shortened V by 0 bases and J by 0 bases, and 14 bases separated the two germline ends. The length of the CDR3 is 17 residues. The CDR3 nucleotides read TGCGCCAGCAGCTTGGTCAGGGATGCTACTAGCACAGATACGCAGTATTTT. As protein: CASSLVRDATSTDTQYF.

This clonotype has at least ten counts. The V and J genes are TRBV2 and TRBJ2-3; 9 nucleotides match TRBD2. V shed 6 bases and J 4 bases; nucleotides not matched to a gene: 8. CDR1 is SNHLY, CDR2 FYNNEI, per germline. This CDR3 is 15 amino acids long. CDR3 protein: CASSSGTSYSDTQYF. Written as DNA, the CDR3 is TGTGCCAGCAGCTCCGGGACTAGCTATTCAGATACGCAGTATTTT.

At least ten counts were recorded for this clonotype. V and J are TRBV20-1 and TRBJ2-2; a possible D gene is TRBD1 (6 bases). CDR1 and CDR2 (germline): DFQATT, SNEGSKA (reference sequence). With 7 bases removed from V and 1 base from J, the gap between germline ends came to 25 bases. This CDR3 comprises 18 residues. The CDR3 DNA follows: TGCAGTGGGCCTTCGCACAGGGCCCTGAAATGGAACACCGGGGAGCTGTTTTTT. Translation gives CSGPSHRALKWNTGELFF.

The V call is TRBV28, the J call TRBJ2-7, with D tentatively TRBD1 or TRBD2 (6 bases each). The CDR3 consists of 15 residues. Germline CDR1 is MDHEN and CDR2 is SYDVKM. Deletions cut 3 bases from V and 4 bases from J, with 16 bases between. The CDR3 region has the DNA TGTGCCAGCAGTTTCGGGGGACAAGTTCAATACGAGCAGTACTTC. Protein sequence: CASSFGGQVQYEQYF.

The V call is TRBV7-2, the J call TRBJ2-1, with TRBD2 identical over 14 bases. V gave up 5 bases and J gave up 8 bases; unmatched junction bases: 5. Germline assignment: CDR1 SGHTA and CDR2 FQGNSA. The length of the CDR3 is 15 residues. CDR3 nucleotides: TGTGCCAGCAGCCCGACTAGCGGGGGGGCCGATGAGCAGTTCTTC. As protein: CASSPTSGGADEQFF.

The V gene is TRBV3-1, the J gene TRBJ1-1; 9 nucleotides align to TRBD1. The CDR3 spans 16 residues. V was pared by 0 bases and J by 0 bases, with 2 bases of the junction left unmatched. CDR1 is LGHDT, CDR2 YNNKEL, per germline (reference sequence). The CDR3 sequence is CASSQEDRGMNTEAFF. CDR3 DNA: TGTGCCAGCAGCCAAGAGGACAGGGGTATGAACACTGAAGCTTTCTTT.

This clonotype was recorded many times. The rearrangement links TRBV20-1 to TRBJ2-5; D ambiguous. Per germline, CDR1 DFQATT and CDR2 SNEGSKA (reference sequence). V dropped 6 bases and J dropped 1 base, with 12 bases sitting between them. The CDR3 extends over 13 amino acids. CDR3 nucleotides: TGCAGTGCGTCGATGGCCGCCCAAGAGACCCAGTACTTC. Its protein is CSASMAAQETQYF.

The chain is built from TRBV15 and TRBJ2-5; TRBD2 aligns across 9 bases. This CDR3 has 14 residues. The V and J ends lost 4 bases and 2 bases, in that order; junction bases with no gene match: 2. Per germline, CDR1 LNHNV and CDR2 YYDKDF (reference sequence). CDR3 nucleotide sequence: TGTGCCACCAGCAATGGACTAGCGCAAGAGACCCAGTACTTC. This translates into CATSNGLAQETQYF.

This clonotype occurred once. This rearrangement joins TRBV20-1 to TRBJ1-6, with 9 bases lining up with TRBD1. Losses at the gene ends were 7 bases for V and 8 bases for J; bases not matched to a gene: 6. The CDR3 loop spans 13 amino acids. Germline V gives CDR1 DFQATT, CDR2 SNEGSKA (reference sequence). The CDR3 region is CSDGTGNYSPLHF. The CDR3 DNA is TGCAGTGACGGGACAGGGAATTATTCACCCCTCCACTTT.

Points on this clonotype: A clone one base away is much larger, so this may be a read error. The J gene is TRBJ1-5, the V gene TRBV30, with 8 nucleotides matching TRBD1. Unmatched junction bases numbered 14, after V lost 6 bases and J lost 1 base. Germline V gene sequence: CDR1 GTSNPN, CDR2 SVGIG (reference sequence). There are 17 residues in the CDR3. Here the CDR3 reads CACAAGGGLGSNQPQHF. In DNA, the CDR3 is TGTGCCTGTGCTGCAGGGGGCGGTCTTGGCAGCAATCAGCCCCAGCATTTT.

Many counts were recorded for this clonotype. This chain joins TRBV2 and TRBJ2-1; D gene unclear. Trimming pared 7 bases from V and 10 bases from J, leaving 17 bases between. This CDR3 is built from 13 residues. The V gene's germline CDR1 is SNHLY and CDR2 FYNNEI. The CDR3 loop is CASNLRLSGEQFF. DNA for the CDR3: TGTGCCAGCAATCTGCGACTGTCCGGGGAGCAGTTCTTC. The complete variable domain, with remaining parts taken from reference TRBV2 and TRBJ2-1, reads EPEVTQTPSHQVTQMGQEVILRCVPISNHLYFYWYRQILGQKVEFLVSFYNNEISEKSEIFDDQFSVERPDGSNFTLKIRSTKLEDSAMYFCASNLRLSGEQFFGPGTRLTVL.

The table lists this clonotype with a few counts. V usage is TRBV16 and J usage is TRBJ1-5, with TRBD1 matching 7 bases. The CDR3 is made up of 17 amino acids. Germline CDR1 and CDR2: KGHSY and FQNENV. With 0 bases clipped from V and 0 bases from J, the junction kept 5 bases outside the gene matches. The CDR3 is CASSQSGTDVSNQPQHF. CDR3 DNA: TGTGCCAGCAGCCAATCGGGGACAGACGTTAGCAATCAGCCCCAGCATTTT.

In DNA form, the CDR3 reads TGTGCCAGCAGAACCGGGACAGGGGCCGGCACCGGGGAGCTGTTTTTT. Protein sequence: CASRTGTGAGTGELFF. The chain uses TRBV7-9 and TRBJ2-2; 10 bases match TRBD1. This CDR3 is built from 16 residues. CDR1 is SEHNR and CDR2 is FQNEAQ in the germline V gene (reference sequence). Trimming cost V 6 bases and J 4 bases; bases outside gene matches: 8.

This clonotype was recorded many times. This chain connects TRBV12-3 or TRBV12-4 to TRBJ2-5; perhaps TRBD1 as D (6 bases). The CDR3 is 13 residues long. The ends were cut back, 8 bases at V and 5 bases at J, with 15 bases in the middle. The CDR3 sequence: CASAGGRVETQYF. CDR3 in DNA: TGTGCCAGCGCTGGGGGCAGGGTTGAGACCCAGTACTTC.

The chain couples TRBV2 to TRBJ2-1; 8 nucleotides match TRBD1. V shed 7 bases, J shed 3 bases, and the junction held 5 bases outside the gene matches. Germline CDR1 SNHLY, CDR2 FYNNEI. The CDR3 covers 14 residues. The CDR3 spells CASNTGGNYNEQFF. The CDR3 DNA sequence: TGTGCCAGCAATACAGGGGGAAACTACAATGAGCAGTTCTTC.

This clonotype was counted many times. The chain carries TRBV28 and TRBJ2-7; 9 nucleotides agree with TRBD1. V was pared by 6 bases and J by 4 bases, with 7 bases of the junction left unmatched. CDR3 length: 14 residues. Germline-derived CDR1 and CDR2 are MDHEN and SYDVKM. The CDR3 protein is CASRRGQGGYEQYF. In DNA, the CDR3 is TGTGCCAGCAGGAGGGGACAGGGCGGTTACGAGCAGTACTTC.

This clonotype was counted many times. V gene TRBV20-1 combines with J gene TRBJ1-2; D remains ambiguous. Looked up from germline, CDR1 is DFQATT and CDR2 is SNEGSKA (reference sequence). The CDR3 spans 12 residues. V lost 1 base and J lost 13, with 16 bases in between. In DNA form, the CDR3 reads TGCAGTGCTAGAGTGACTGTAGGTGATCTCACCTTC. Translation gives CSARVTVGDLTF.

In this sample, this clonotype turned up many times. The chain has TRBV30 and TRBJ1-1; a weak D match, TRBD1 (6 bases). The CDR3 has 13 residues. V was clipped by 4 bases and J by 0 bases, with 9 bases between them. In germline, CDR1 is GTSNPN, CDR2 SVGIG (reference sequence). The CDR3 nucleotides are TGTGCCTGGAAGGGGGATATGAACACTGAAGCTTTCTTT. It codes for CAWKGDMNTEAFF. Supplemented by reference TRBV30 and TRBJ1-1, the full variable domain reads SQTIHQWPATLVQPVGSPLSLECTVEGTSNPNLYWYRQAAGRGLQLLFYSVGIGQISSEVPQNLSASRPQDRQFILSSKKLLLSDSGFYLCAWKGDMNTEAFFGQGTRLTVV.

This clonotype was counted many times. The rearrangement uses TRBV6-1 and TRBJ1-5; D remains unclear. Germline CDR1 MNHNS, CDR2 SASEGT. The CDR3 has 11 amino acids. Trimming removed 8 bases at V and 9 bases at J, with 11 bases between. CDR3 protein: CASRGNGPQHF. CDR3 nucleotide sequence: TGTGCCAGCCGAGGGAATGGGCCCCAGCATTTT.